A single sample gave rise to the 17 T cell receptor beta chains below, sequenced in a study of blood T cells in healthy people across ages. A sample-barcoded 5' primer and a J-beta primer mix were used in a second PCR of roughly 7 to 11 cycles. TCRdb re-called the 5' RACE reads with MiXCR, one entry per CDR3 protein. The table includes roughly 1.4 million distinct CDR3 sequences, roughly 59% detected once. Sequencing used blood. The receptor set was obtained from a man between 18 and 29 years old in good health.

The CDR3 protein is CASSRTGVDTEAFF. CDR3 DNA sequence: TGTGCCAGTAGCAGAACAGGGGTGGACACTGAAGCTTTCTTT. The rearrangement links TRBV19 to TRBJ1-1; 7 positions match TRBD1. The CDR3 length is 14 residues. V was clipped by 6 bases and J by 3 bases; unmatched bases: 7. Per the germline V gene, CDR1 is LNHDA and CDR2 is SQIVND (reference sequence).

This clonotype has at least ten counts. The CDR3 bases are TGTGCCTGCGCTTATCGAACAGGCGGCTACACCTTC. This translates into CACAYRTGGYTF. The chain couples TRBV30 to TRBJ1-2; TRBD1 might be the D (5 bases). The CDR3 extends over 12 amino acids. CDR1 is GTSNPN and CDR2 is SVGIG in the germline V gene (reference sequence). The V end lost 6 bases, the J end lost 8 bases, and 16 bases lay between the germline ends.

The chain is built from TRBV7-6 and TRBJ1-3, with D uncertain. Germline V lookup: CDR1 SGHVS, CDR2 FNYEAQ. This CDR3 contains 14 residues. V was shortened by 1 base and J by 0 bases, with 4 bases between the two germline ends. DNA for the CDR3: TGTGCCAGCAGCTTAGTCTTCTCTGGAAACACCATATATTTT. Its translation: CASSLVFSGNTIYF.

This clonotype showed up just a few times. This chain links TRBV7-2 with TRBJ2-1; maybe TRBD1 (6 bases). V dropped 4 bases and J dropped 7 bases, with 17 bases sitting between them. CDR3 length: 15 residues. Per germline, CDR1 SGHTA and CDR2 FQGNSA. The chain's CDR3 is CASSYGQGRMNEQFF. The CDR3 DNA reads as TGTGCCAGCAGCTACGGGCAGGGGAGAATGAATGAGCAGTTCTTC.

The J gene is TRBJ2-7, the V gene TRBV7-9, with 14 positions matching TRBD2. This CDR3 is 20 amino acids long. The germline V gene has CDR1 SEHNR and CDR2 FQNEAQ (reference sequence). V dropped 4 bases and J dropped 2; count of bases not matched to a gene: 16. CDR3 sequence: CASSSPGLAGGRVIPYEQYF. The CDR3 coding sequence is TGTGCCAGCAGCTCCCCCGGACTAGCGGGGGGCCGCGTCATCCCCTACGAGCAGTACTTC.

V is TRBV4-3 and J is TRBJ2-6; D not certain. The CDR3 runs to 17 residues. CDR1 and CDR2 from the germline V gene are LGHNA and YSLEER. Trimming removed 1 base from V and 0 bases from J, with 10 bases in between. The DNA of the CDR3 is TGCGCCAGCAGCCAAGGTGGAGTTGGCTCTGGGGCCAACGTCCTGACTTTC. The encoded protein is CASSQGGVGSGANVLTF.

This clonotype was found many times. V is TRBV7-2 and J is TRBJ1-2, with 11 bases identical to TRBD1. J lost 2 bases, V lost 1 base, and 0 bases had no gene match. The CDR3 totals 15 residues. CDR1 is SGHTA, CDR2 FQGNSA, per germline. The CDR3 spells CASSLGTGGNYGYTF. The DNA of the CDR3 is TGTGCCAGCAGCTTAGGGACAGGGGGCAACTATGGCTACACCTTC.

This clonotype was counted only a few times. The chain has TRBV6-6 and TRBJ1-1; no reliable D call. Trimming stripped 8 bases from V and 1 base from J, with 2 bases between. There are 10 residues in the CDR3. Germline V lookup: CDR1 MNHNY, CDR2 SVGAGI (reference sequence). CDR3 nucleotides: TGTGCCAGCGAGAACACTGAAGCTTTCTTT. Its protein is CASENTEAFF.

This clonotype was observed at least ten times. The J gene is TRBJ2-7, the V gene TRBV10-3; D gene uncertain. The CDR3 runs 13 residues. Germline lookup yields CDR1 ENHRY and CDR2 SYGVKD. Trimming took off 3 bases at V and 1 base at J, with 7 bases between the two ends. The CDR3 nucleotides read TGTGCCATCAGTGATTCCCTATCCTACGAGCAGTACTTC. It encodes CAISDSLSYEQYF.

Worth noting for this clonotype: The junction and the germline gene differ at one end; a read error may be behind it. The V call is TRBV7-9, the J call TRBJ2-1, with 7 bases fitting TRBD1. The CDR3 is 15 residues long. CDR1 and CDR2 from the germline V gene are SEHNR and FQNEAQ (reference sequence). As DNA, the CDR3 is TGCGCCAGCAGCGTATGGGACAGCTCCTACAATGAGCAGTTCTTC. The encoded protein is CASSVWDSSYNEQFF. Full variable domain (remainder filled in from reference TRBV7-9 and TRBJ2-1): DTGVSQNPRHKITKRGQNVTFRCDPISEHNRLYWYRQTLGQGPEFLTYFQNEAQLEKSRLLSDRFSAERPKGSFSTLEIQRTEQGDSAMYLCASSVWDSSYNEQFFGPGTRLTVL.

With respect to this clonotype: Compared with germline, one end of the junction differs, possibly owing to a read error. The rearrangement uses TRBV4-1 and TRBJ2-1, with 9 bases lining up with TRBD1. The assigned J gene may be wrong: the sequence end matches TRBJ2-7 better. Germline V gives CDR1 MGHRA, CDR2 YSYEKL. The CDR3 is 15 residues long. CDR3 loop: CAGSQETGGFYEQYF. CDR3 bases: TGTGCCGGCAGCCAAGAGACAGGGGGATTCTACGAGCAGTACTTC.

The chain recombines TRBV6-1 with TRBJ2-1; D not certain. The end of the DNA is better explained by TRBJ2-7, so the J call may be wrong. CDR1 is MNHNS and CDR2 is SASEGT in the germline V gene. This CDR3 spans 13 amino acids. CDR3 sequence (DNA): TGTGCCAGCAGTGAATACTATACCTACGAGCAGTACTTC. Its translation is CASSEYYTYEQYF.

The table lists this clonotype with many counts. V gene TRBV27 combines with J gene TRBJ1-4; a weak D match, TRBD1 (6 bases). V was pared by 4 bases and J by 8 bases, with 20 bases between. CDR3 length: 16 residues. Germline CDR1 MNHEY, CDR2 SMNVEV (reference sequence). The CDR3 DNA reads TGTGCCAGCAGTTCCACATACCCAGGGGCTGGGGAAAAACTGTTTTTT. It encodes CASSSTYPGAGEKLFF.

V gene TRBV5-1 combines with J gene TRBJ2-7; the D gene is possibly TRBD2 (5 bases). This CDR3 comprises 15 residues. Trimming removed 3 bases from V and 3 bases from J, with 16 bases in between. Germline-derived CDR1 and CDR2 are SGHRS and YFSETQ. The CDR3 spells CASSYQRTGFYEQYF. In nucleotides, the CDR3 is TGCGCCAGCAGCTATCAACGGACGGGATTCTACGAGCAGTACTTC.

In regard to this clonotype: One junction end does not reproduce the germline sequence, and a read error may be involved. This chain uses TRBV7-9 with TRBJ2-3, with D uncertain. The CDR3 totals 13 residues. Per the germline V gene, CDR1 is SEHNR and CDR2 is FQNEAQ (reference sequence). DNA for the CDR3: TGTGCCAGCAGCTTAGGTAGCACAGATACGCGGTATTTT. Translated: CASSLGSTDTRYF. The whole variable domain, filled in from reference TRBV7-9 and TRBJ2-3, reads DTGVSQNPRHKITKRGQNVTFRCDPISEHNRLYWYRQTLGQGPEFLTYFQNEAQLEKSRLLSDRFSAERPKGSFSTLEIQRTEQGDSAMYLCASSLGSTDTRYFGPGTRLTVL.

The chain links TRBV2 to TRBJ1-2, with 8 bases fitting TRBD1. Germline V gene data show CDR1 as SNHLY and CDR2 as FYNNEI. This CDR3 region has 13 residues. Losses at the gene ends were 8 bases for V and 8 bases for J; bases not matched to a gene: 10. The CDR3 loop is CASGLDRERGYTF. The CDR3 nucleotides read TGTGCCAGCGGACTGGACAGGGAGCGAGGCTACACCTTC.

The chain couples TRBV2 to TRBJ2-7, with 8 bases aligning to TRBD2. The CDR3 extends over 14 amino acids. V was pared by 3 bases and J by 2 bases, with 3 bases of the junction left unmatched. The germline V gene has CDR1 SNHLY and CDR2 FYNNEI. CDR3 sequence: CASSETSAAYEQYF. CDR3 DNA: TGTGCCAGCAGTGAGACTAGCGCGGCCTACGAGCAGTACTTC. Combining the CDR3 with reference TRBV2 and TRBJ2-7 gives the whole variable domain EPEVTQTPSHQVTQMGQEVILRCVPISNHLYFYWYRQILGQKVEFLVSFYNNEISEKSEIFDDQFSVERPDGSNFTLKIRSTKLEDSAMYFCASSETSAAYEQYFGPGTRLTVT.